This TCR beta chain was sequenced for a study of cytomegalovirus exposure and HLA in healthy donors. Comments on this clone: Its target is not known.

CDR1 is SGHTA and CDR2 is FQGNSA in the germline V gene. Trimming cost V 7 bases and J 4 bases; bases outside gene matches: 7. This CDR3 has 14 amino acids. Overall study findings and caveats: Among immune exposure information, only CMV serostatus was available. As a later analysis showed, several of the most significant clusters appeared to be linked to common viral pathogens. Researchers reportedly found TCR beta sequences accurately predicted most subjects' HLA-A and HLA-B alleles.

Primers for the PCR totalled 60 Vbeta and 13 Jbeta. Authors' data handling: The count from a later analysis was some 81 million unique TCR beta chains, some 10 million of them shared. Assay used: immunoSEQ multiplex PCR; TCRdb lists only in-frame clones, some missing. That table gives V, J and clone size, and the DNA gave D and trimming. Of roughly 140,000 clones in the sample, around 75% were seen once. The source of this sequence is a man aged 55 to 70 in good health and CMV-seronegative. The V call is TRBV7-2, the J call TRBJ2-7, with 10 bases lining up with TRBD1. Sequencing input: PBMCs. The CDR3 here is CASNSPGQGYEQYF. In nucleotides, the CDR3 is TGTGCCAGCAACTCTCCGGGACAGGGGTACGAGCAGTACTTC.